Below, 19 T cell receptor beta chains from the same sample are listed, as sequenced in a study of blood T cell repertoires in COVID-19. The protocol was immunoSEQ multiplex PCR, while the TCRdb copy is restricted to in-frame clones and leaves out a portion. The profile covers 180,000 or so clones, with 85% to 90% appearing a single time and 0.99% taken by the ten largest. Sequenced material: peripheral blood. The source is a man between 18 and 29 years old with acute or convalescent COVID-19.

The chain uses TRBV15 and TRBJ2-7, with 8 bases that match TRBD1. Per the germline V gene, CDR1 is LNHNV and CDR2 is YYDKDF (reference sequence). This CDR3 has 15 residues. V shed 4 bases, J shed 4 bases, and the junction held 9 bases outside the gene matches. CDR3 residues: CATSITTGESYEQYF. CDR3 DNA: TGTGCCACCAGCATAACGACAGGGGAGTCGTACGAGCAGTACTTC.

The chain's CDR3 is CASSTPQGAPRTATNEKLFF. As DNA, the CDR3 is TGTGCCAGTAGCACTCCCCAGGGGGCGCCAAGGACGGCAACTAATGAAAAACTGTTTTTT. This chain connects TRBV19 to TRBJ1-4; 8 bases match TRBD1. Germline lookup yields CDR1 LNHDA and CDR2 SQIVND (reference sequence). Losses at the gene ends were 6 bases for V and 0 bases for J; bases not matched to a gene: 18. There are 20 residues in the CDR3. The complete variable domain, with remaining parts taken from reference TRBV19 and TRBJ1-4, reads DGGITQSPKYLFRKEGQNVTLSCEQNLNHDAMYWYRQDPGQGLRLIYYSQIVNDFQKGDIAEGYSVSREKKESFPLTVTSAQKNPTAFYLCASSTPQGAPRTATNEKLFFGSGTQLSVL.

Of note for this clone: Other DNA sequences in the same sample also yield this CDR3. The chain carries TRBV5-5 and TRBJ1-5, with a weak D call TRBD1 (5 bases). The CDR3 is 15 residues long. V shed 1 base and J shed 1 base, with 9 bases lying between them. The germline gives CDR1 SGHKS, CDR2 YYEKEE (reference sequence). The CDR3 sequence is CASSLFGGSNQPQHF. The CDR3 DNA reads as TGTGCCAGCAGCTTGTTCGGGGGGAGCAATCAGCCCCAGCATTTT.

Concerning this clone itself: The same CDR3 arises from other DNA sequences in this sample as well. V and J are TRBV18 and TRBJ1-2, with 8 bases that match TRBD1. This CDR3 contains 15 residues. Germline lookup yields CDR1 KGHSH and CDR2 LQKENI. Trimming removed 2 bases from V and 5 bases from J; junction bases left unmatched: 7. CDR3 residues: CASSPGQGGGYGYTF. In DNA form, the CDR3 reads TGTGCCAGCTCACCAGGACAGGGAGGTGGATATGGCTACACCTTC.

The V and J genes are TRBV27 and TRBJ2-1; 9 nucleotides line up with TRBD2. The germline V gene encodes CDR1 MNHEY and CDR2 SMNVEV (reference sequence). The CDR3 loop spans 16 amino acids. V lost 5 bases and J lost 7; bases outside the gene matches: 12. CDR3 sequence reads: CASSRGPSGAMNEQFF. CDR3 DNA sequence: TGTGCCAGCAGTCGAGGGCCTAGCGGGGCTATGAATGAGCAGTTCTTC.

V and J are TRBV4-1 and TRBJ2-1; 10 bases match TRBD2. V dropped 6 bases and J dropped 7; count of bases not matched to a gene: 18. This CDR3 comprises 18 residues. Per germline, CDR1 MGHRA and CDR2 YSYEKL. The CDR3 spells CASRGRRGPAGGYNEQFF. The DNA for the CDR3 is TGCGCCAGCAGGGGGCGTAGAGGTCCAGCGGGGGGGTATAATGAGCAGTTCTTC.

The chain employs TRBV19 and TRBJ1-5; perhaps TRBD1 as D (6 bases). Trimming stripped 5 bases from V and 0 bases from J, with 14 bases between. This CDR3 comprises 16 residues. Germline CDR1 reads LNHDA; CDR2 reads SQIVND (reference sequence). The CDR3 DNA is TGTGCCAGTAGTGCCCCTACAGGGCATAGCAATCAGCCCCAGCATTTT. It is translated as CASSAPTGHSNQPQHF.

V and J are TRBV7-2 and TRBJ1-6; weak D call: TRBD1 (5 bases). The CDR3 sequence is 14 residues long. Trimming stripped 1 base from V and 5 bases from J, with 6 bases between. In germline, CDR1 is SGHTA, CDR2 FQGNSA. CDR3 sequence (DNA): TGTGCCAGCAGCTTAGGACAGAATAATTCACCCCTCCACTTT. This gives the protein CASSLGQNNSPLHF.

J is TRBJ1-4 and V is TRBV30, with no clear D. From germline, CDR1 is GTSNPN and CDR2 SVGIG (reference sequence). V was shortened by 3 bases and J by 5 bases, with 13 bases between the two germline ends. CDR3 size: 14 residues. Here the CDR3 DNA reads TGTGCCTGGAGACAAGTGACAATAAATGAAAAACTGTTTTTT. This codes for CAWRQVTINEKLFF.

V is TRBV5-1 and J is TRBJ1-1; 7 nucleotides line up with TRBD1. The CDR3 spans 16 residues. The V gene end was trimmed by 1 base and the J gene end by 1 base; junction bases not matched to a gene: 7. CDR1 and CDR2 from the germline V gene are SGHRS and YFSETQ. CDR3 nucleotides: TGCGCCAGCAGCTTGATGGCAGGGGGATCGAACACTGAAGCTTTCTTT. Translating it yields CASSLMAGGSNTEAFF.

The V gene is TRBV6-4, the J gene TRBJ2-3, with 9 nucleotides matching TRBD1. V trimming: 5 bases; J trimming: 4 bases; junction bases outside the gene matches: 10. This CDR3 is built from 16 residues. Germline lookup yields CDR1 MRHNA and CDR2 SNTAGT. The CDR3 DNA reads as TGTGCCAGCAGTCCGGCGGGACAGGGAAAAGCAGATACGCAGTATTTT. Its protein is CASSPAGQGKADTQYF.

The chain couples TRBV19 to TRBJ2-5, with a tentative D call TRBD1 (5 bases). CDR1 is LNHDA and CDR2 is SQIVND in the germline V gene (reference sequence). The V end lost 3 bases, the J end lost 2 bases, and 13 bases lay between the germline ends. The CDR3 is 15 amino acids. CDR3 region: CASSMGRQTQETQYF. The CDR3 DNA reads TGTGCCAGTAGTATGGGGCGGCAGACGCAAGAGACCCAGTACTTC. The full variable domain, in which reference TRBV19 and TRBJ2-5 provide the parts outside the CDR3, is DGGITQSPKYLFRKEGQNVTLSCEQNLNHDAMYWYRQDPGQGLRLIYYSQIVNDFQKGDIAEGYSVSREKKESFPLTVTSAQKNPTAFYLCASSMGRQTQETQYFGPGTRLLVL.

This rearrangement joins TRBV2 to TRBJ1-3; D possibly corresponds to TRBD1 (5 bases). The CDR3 totals 12 residues. In germline, CDR1 is SNHLY, CDR2 FYNNEI. V was cut by 10 bases and J by 1 base, with 8 bases left in between. This CDR3 is CATWTSGNTIYF. CDR3 coding DNA: TGTGCCACCTGGACATCTGGAAACACCATATATTTT.

The chain recombines TRBV19 with TRBJ2-1; 8 positions match TRBD2. The trim removed 6 bases at V and 10 bases at J, leaving 5 bases unmatched. Germline CDR1 reads LNHDA; CDR2 reads SQIVND (reference sequence). The CDR3 runs to 12 residues. The CDR3 region is CASSPGGEEQFF. The CDR3 nucleotides read TGTGCCAGTAGCCCGGGAGGGGAGGAGCAGTTCTTC.

This clone was detected a few times. The chain joins TRBV19 to TRBJ1-1, with TRBD1 matching over 8 bases. Germline lookup yields CDR1 LNHDA and CDR2 SQIVND (reference sequence). The CDR3 runs 17 residues. The J segment lost 1 base and the V segment lost 6 bases, leaving 13 bases of the junction unmatched. The CDR3 DNA follows: TGTGCCAGTAGGACCGGACAGGGTTCGAGCAGGAACACTGAAGCTTTCTTT. It is translated as CASRTGQGSSRNTEAFF.

This clone was picked up one time. The V gene is TRBV5-1, the J gene TRBJ1-2; maybe TRBD1 (6 bases). The CDR3 runs 14 residues. V gave up 6 bases and J gave up 8 bases, with 20 bases separating them. Germline values: CDR1 SGHRS, CDR2 YFSETQ. The CDR3 is CASTPGRQGNGYTF. In DNA, the CDR3 is TGCGCCAGCACCCCAGGTAGGCAGGGGAACGGCTACACCTTC.

J is TRBJ2-7 and V is TRBV7-9; possible D gene TRBD2, 6 bases. The CDR3 runs to 14 residues. V was shortened by 3 bases and J by 2 bases, with 11 bases between the two germline ends. Germline V CDR1 and CDR2: SEHNR, FQNEAQ (reference sequence). In DNA, the CDR3 is TGTGCCAGCAGCTTGGCAGGAGGGACCTACGAGCAGTACTTC. It yields the protein CASSLAGGTYEQYF.

V usage is TRBV24-1 and J usage is TRBJ1-5, with D maybe TRBD1 (5 bases). The CDR3 totals 13 residues. Trimming cost V 4 bases and J 7 bases, with 10 bases left between them. Germline V gene sequence: CDR1 KGHDR, CDR2 SFDVKD. The DNA of the CDR3 is TGTGCCACCAGTGAAAGGGGCCAGCAGCCCCAGCATTTT. Encoded protein: CATSERGQQPQHF.

J is TRBJ2-1 and V is TRBV9; 9 bases are shared with TRBD2. CDR3 length: 15 amino acids. Trimming at V came to 0 bases and at J to 3 bases, leaving 1 base not matched to a gene. Germline V gives CDR1 SGDLS, CDR2 YYNGEE. For the CDR3, the DNA is TGTGCCAGCAGCGTAGAAGCGGGGGGCTACAATGAGCAGTTCTTC. This encodes CASSVEAGGYNEQFF. Full variable domain (missing parts from reference TRBV9 and TRBJ2-1): DSGVTQTPKHLITATGQRVTLRCSPRSGDLSVYWYQQSLDQGLQFLIQYYNGEERAKGNILERFSAQQFPDLHSELNLSSLELGDSALYFCASSVEAGGYNEQFFGPGTRLTVL.